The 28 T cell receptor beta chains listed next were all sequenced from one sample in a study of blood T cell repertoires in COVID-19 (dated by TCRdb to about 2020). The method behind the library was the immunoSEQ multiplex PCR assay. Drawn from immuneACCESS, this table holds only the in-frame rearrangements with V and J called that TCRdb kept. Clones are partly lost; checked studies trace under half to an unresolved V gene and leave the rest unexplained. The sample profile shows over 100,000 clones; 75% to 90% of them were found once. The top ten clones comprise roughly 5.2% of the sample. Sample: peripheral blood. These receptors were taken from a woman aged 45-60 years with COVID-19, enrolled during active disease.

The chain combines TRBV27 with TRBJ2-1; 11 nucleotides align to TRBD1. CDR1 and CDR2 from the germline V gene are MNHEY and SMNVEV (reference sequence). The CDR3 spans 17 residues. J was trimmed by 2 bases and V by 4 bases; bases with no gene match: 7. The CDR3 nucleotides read TGTGCCAGCAGTTACGGGGACAGGGGGTTCGCCTACAATGAGCAGTTCTTC. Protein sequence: CASSYGDRGFAYNEQFF.

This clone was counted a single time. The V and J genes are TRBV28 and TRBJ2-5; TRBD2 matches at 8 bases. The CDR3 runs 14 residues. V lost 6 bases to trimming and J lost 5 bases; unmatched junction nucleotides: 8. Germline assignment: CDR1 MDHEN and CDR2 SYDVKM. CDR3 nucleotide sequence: TGTGCCAGCAGCCTTCGCGGGGGGCCGGAGACCCAGTACTTC. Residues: CASSLRGGPETQYF.

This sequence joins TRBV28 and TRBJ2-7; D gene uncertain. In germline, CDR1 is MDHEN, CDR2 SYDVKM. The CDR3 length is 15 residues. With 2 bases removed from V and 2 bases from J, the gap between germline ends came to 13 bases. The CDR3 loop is CASSLISDIAYEQYF. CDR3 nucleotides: TGTGCCAGCAGTTTAATTTCTGACATCGCCTACGAGCAGTACTTC.

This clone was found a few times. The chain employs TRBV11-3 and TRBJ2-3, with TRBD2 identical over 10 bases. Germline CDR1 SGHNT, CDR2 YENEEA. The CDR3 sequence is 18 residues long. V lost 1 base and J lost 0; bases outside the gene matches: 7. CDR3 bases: TGTGCCAGCAGCTTAGTCCTAGCGGGGGACCCTAGCACAGATACGCAGTATTTT. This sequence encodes CASSLVLAGDPSTDTQYF.

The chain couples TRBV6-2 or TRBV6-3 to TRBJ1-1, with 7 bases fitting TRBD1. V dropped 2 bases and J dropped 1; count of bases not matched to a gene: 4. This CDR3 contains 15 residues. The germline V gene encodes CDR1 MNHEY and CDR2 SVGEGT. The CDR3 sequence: CASSYEGARNTEAFF. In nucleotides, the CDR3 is TGTGCCAGCAGTTACGAGGGGGCGAGGAACACTGAAGCTTTCTTT.

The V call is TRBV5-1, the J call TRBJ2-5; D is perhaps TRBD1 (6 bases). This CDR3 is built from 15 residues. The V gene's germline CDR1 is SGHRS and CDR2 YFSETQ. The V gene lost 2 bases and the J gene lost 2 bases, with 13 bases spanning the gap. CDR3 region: CASSLQGHLQETQYF. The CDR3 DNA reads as TGCGCCAGCAGCTTACAGGGTCACCTTCAAGAGACCCAGTACTTC.

CDR3 sequence reads: CASSLEQIGTGELFF. The CDR3 nucleotides read TGTGCCAGCAGCTTGGAACAGATCGGAACCGGGGAGCTGTTTTTT. The chain joins TRBV5-4 to TRBJ2-2; D unresolved. The V end lost 0 bases, the J end lost 5 bases, and 11 bases lay between the germline ends. The CDR3 spans 15 residues. Germline V CDR1 and CDR2: SGHNT, YYREEE (reference sequence).

The CDR3 DNA follows: TGTGCCAGCAGTTTGACATCCCAAGAGACCCAGTACTTC. Its protein product is CASSLTSQETQYF. This chain links TRBV12-3 or TRBV12-4 with TRBJ2-5; D not certain. V lost 3 bases, J lost 1 base, and 6 bases lay in between. This CDR3 has 13 residues.

The CDR3 sequence: CAISGQGDTDTQYF. For the CDR3, the DNA is TGTGCCATCAGTGGACAGGGGGACACAGATACGCAGTATTTT. The chain recombines TRBV10-3 with TRBJ2-3; 9 bases are a match to TRBD1. The CDR3 extends over 14 amino acids. The V segment lost 4 bases and the J segment 2 bases; nucleotides outside the gene matches: 1. CDR1 is ENHRY and CDR2 is SYGVKD in the germline V gene.

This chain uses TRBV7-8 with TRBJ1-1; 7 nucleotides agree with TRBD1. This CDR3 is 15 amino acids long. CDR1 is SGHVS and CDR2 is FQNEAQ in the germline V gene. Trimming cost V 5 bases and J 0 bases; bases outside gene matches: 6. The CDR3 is CASSKQGSVNTEAFF. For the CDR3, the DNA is TGTGCCAGCAGCAAACAGGGGTCCGTGAACACTGAAGCTTTCTTT.

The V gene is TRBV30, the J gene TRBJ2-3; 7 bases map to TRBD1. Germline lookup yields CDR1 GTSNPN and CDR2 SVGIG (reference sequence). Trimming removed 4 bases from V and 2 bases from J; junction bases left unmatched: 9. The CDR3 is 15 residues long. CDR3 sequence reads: CAWTGTVWNTDTQYF. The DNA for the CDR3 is TGTGCCTGGACCGGGACAGTGTGGAACACAGATACGCAGTATTTT.

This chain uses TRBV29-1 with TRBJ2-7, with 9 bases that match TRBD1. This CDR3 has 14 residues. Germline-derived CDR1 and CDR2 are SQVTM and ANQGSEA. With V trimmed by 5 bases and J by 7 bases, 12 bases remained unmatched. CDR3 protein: CSVTGDRVGGEQYF. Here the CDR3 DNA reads TGCAGCGTTACCGGGGACAGGGTGGGGGGAGAGCAGTACTTC.

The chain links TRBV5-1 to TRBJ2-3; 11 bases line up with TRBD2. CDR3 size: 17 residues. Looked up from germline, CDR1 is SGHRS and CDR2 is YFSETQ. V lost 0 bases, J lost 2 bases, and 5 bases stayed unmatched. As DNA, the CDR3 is TGCGCCAGCAGCTTGGGGCTAGCGGGGGGATCCACAGATACGCAGTATTTT. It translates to CASSLGLAGGSTDTQYF.

CDR3 nucleotides: TGTGCCTTATCACCGGGACACACGAACACCGGGGAGCTGTTTTTT. This sequence encodes CALSPGHTNTGELFF. V usage is TRBV6-5 and J usage is TRBJ2-2, with a weak D call TRBD1 (6 bases). V dropped 11 bases and J dropped 0 bases, with 16 bases sitting between them. Germline V lookup: CDR1 MNHEY, CDR2 SVGAGI. There are 15 residues in the CDR3.

The CDR3 DNA follows: TGTGCCAGCAGCTTACCGGGTGATACGCAGTATTTT. Encoded protein: CASSLPGDTQYF. The chain joins TRBV11-1 to TRBJ2-3; D is unclear. Trimming stripped 2 bases from V and 6 bases from J, with 6 bases between. CDR3 length: 12 residues. The germline V gene has CDR1 SGHAT and CDR2 FQDESV (reference sequence).

DNA of the CDR3: TGTGCCAGCAGCCCGGGTACTAGGTTTCCGGGACAGAGTTTAACCCAGTACTTC. Protein: CASSPGTRFPGQSLTQYF. The V and J genes are TRBV5-4 and TRBJ2-5; TRBD1 matches 7 bases. CDR1 is SGHNT, CDR2 YYREEE, per germline (reference sequence). V gave up 4 bases and J gave up 8 bases; unmatched junction bases: 23. CDR3 size: 18 residues.

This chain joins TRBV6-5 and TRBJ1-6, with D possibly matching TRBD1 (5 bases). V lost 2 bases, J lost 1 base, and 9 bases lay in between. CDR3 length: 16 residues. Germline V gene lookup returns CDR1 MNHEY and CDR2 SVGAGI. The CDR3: CASSYGAGSYNSPLHF. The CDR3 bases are TGTGCCAGCAGTTACGGGGCAGGGTCCTATAATTCACCCCTCCACTTT.

CDR3: CAIGRDLLNTGELFF. The DNA for the CDR3 is TGTGCCATCGGTCGGGACTTACTAAACACCGGGGAGCTGTTTTTT. The chain is built from TRBV10-3 and TRBJ2-2; D is perhaps TRBD2 (6 bases). Germline CDR1 ENHRY, CDR2 SYGVKD. CDR3 length: 15 residues. Deletions cut 8 bases from V and 2 bases from J, with 15 bases between.

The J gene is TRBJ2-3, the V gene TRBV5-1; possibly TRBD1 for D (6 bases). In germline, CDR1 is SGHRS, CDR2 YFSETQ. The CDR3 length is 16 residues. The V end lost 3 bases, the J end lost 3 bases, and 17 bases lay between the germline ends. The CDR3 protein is CASSSRNKDRTDTQYF. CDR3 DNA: TGCGCCAGCAGCTCAAGAAATAAGGACAGAACAGATACGCAGTATTTT.

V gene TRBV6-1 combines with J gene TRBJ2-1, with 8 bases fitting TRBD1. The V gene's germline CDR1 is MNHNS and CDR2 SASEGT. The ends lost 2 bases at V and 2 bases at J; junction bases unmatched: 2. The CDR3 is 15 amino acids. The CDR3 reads CASSEMGQAYNEQFF. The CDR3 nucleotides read TGTGCCAGCAGTGAAATGGGACAGGCCTACAATGAGCAGTTCTTC.

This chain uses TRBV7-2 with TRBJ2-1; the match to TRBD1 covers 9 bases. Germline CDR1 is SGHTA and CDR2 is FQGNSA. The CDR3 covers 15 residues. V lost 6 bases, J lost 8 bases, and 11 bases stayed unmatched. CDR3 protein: CASSSSGQGNHEQFF. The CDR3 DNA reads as TGTGCCAGCAGTTCCTCTGGACAGGGGAACCATGAGCAGTTCTTC.

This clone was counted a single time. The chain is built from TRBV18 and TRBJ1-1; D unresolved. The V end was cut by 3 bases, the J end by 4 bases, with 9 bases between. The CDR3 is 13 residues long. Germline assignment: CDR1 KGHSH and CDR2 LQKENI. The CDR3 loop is CASSPRSGTEAFF. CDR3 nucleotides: TGTGCCAGCTCACCGCGGTCGGGCACTGAAGCTTTCTTT.

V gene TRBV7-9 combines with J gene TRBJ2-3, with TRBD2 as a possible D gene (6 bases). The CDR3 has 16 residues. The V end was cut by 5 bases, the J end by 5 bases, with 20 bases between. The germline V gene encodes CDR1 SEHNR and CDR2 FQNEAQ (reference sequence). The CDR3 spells CASSRMGGGYEDTQYF. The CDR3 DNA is TGTGCCAGCAGCCGAATGGGGGGTGGTTATGAAGATACGCAGTATTTT. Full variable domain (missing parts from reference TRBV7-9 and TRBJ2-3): DTGVSQNPRHKITKRGQNVTFRCDPISEHNRLYWYRQTLGQGPEFLTYFQNEAQLEKSRLLSDRFSAERPKGSFSTLEIQRTEQGDSAMYLCASSRMGGGYEDTQYFGPGTRLTVL.

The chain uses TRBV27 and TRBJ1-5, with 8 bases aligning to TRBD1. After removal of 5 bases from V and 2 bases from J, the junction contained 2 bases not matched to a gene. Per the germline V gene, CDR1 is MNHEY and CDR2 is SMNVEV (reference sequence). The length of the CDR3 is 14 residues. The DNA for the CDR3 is TGTGCCAGCAGTGTGACAGGGGGCAATCAGCCCCAGCATTTT. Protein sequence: CASSVTGGNQPQHF.

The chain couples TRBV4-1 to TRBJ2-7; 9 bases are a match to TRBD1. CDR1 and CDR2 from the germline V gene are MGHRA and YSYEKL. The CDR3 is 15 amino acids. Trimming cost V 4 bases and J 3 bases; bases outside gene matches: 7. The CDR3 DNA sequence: TGCGCCAGCAGCCCAAAATCGACAGGGGGCTACGAGCAGTACTTC. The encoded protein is CASSPKSTGGYEQYF.

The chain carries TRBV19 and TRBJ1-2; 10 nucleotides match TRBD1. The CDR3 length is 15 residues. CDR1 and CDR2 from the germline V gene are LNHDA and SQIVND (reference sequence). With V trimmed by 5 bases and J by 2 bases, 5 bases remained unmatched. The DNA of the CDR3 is TGTGCCAGTAGTTTCTCGGGACAGGGGAACTATGGCTACACCTTC. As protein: CASSFSGQGNYGYTF. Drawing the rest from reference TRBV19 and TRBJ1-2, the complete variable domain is DGGITQSPKYLFRKEGQNVTLSCEQNLNHDAMYWYRQDPGQGLRLIYYSQIVNDFQKGDIAEGYSVSREKKESFPLTVTSAQKNPTAFYLCASSFSGQGNYGYTFGSGTRLTVV.

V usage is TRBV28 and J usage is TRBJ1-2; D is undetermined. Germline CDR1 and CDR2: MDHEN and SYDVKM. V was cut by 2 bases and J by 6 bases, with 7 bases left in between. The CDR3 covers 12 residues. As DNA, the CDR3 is TGTGCCAGCAGTTTAGGGCGAGATGGCTACACCTTC. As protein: CASSLGRDGYTF.

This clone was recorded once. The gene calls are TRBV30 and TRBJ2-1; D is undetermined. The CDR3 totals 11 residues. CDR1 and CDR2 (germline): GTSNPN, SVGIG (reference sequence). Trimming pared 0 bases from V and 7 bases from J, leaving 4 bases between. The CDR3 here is CAWSVANEQFF. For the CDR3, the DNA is TGTGCCTGGAGTGTAGCAAATGAGCAGTTCTTC.